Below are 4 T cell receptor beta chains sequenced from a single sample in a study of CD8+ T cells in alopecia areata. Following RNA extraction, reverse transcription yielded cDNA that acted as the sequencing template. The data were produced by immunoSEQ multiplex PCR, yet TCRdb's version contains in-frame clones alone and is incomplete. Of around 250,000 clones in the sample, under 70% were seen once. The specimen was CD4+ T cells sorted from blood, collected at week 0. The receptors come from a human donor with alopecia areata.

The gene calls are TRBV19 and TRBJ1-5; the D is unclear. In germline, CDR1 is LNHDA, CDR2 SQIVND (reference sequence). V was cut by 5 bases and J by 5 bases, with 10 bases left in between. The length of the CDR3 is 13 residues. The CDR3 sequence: CASSDWMDQPQHF. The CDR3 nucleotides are TGTGCCAGTAGTGATTGGATGGATCAGCCCCAGCATTTT. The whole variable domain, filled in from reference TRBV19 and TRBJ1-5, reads DGGITQSPKYLFRKEGQNVTLSCEQNLNHDAMYWYRQDPGQGLRLIYYSQIVNDFQKGDIAEGYSVSREKKESFPLTVTSAQKNPTAFYLCASSDWMDQPQHFGDGTRLSIL.

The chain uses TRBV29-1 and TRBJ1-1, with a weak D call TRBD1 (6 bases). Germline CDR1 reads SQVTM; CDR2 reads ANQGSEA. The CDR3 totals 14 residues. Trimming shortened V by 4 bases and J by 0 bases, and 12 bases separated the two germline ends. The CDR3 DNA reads TGCAGCGTTGCCAACAGGGACTTGAACACTGAAGCTTTCTTT. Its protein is CSVANRDLNTEAFF.

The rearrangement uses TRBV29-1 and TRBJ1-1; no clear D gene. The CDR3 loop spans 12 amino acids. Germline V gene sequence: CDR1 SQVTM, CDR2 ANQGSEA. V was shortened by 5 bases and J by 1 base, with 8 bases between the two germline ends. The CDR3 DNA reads TGCAGCGTTATAACAGCGAACACTGAAGCTTTCTTT. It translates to CSVITANTEAFF.

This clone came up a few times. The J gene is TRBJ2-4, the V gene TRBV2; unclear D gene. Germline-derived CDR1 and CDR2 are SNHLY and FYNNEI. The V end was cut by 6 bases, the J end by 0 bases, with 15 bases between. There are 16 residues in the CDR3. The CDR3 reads CASRWGSTVAKNIQYF. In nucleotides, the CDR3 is TGTGCCAGCAGATGGGGATCAACGGTAGCCAAAAACATTCAGTACTTC.